This T cell receptor beta chain emerged from a study of T cells after yellow fever vaccination. Study background: Libraries from low-cell-number fractions were prepared with the SMART-Seq v4 Ultra Low Input RNA kit. Study findings and constraints: Researchers noted that a small share of clonotypes showed up in both CD4 and CD8 compartments. Reappearing after the booster were most of the clones from primary vaccination (around 95% CD4, approximately 89% CD8).

Germline V gene lookup returns CDR1 SGHRS and CDR2 YFSETQ. The CDR3 consists of 16 residues. About this clonotype: Its antigen is undetermined. A clone one base away is much larger, so this may be a read error.

Researchers made TCR cDNA using 5'RACE template switching, and this step added a universal primer site and UMIs. A single record per CDR3 protein comes from TCRdb applying MiXCR to the 5' RACE reads. The sample includes about 160,000 distinct CDR3 sequences, almost 7% of them seen just once. This material consisted of CD4+ T cells sorted from PBMCs, taken around 5 days after the first yellow fever vaccination. This chain joins TRBV5-1 and TRBJ2-1; D assignment may be TRBD1 or TRBD2 (7 bases each). The clonotype originates from a man between 18 and 29 years old who received the YFV17D yellow fever vaccine. CDR3 sequence: CVSSLGGDSLYNEQFF. The DNA of the CDR3 is TGCGTCAGCAGCTTGGGAGGGGACAGCCTCTACAATGAGCAGTTCTTC.